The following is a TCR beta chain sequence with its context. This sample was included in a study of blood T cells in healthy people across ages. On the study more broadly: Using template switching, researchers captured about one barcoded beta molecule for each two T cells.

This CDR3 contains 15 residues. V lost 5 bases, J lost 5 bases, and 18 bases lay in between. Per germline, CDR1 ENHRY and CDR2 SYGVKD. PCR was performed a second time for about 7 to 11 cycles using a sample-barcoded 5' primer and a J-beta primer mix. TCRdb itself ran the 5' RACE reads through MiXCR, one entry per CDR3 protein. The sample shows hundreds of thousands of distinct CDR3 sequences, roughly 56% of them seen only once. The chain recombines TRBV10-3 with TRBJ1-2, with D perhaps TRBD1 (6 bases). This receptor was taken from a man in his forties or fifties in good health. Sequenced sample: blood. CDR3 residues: CAISPGQTVRYGYTF. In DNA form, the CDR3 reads TGTGCCATCAGTCCGGGACAAACCGTCCGTTATGGCTACACCTTC.